Here is one T cell receptor beta chain with its context. This clone was counted a few times. The antigen this receptor binds is unknown. Per-base quality was not reported, and no clone a single base away is much larger than it. Libraries came from the immunoSEQ multiplex PCR assay. For the multiplex PCR, a mixture combining 60 forward primers for TCR Vbeta segments and 13 reverse primers for TCR Jbeta segments was used. A multiplex PCR assay on genomic DNA amplified the CDR3 region of rearranged TCR beta genes. The Illumina HiSeq System was used to sequence the amplified TCR beta libraries as 87-base-pair reads. In the source study's methods: Across the 600 to 700 repertoires, a later analysis counted 78 million or so unique TCR beta chains, around 11 million of which were shared by at least two donors. To remove PCR and sequencing errors, raw reads were error-corrected and collapsed into unique sequences using a nearest-neighbor algorithm that merged closely related sequences. Alignment of CDR3 sequences to IMGT reference sequences was used to assign V, D and J gene segments. For a sequence to be retained, a match of at least six nucleotides to both a V gene segment and a J gene segment was required. A rearrangement counted as productive if the CDR3 had no stop codons and remained in frame with V and J, and every other rearrangement counted as non-productive. CDR3 was defined according to IMGT convention as the region running from the second conserved V-encoded cysteine to the conserved J-encoded phenylalanine. The earlier analysis of 450 to 750 of the donors excluded any sequence lacking an unambiguous match to a single V gene segment. An earlier analysis of 587 of the donors called V segments functional above 56.7% productive rearrangements and segregating when the between-donor standard deviation exceeded 5%. A statistical classification framework was built to diagnose cytomegalovirus status from the catalog of TCR beta chain sequences. A later analysis assigned V and J genes by comparing TCR nucleotide sequences with IMGT/GENE-DB human TR gene sequences. In a later analysis, CDR3 sequences and most-parsimonious VDJ recombination scenarios were assigned using the TCRdist pipeline. In a later analysis, each TCR beta chain was defined by its CDR3 amino acid sequence together with its V-gene family, and reads without a unique V-gene family were excluded. As a way to deal with suspected cross-contamination and a sequencing artifact, a later analysis dropped 450 to 700 nucleotide sequences that were highly shared and had low generation probability. In a later analysis, a clonal expansion index for each public chain was calculated from normalized within-repertoire ranks of inferred template counts. In a later analysis, generation probabilities were computed with a VDJ recombination model fitted to out-of-frame rearrangements, and the resulting probabilities were checked against IGoR. In a later analysis, TCR-TCR, TCR-HLA and TCR-CMV co-occurrence was scored with hypergeometric tests, and a repertoire-size bias correction was applied to TCR pairs. A later analysis estimated false discovery rates by permuting HLA or CMV assignments 20 times. In a later analysis, co-occurring TCRs were grouped using DBSCAN, with TCRdist sequence similarity added in when clustering inside HLA-allele-positive subsets. Co-occurrence clustering excluded repertoires with fewer than 30,000 or more than 120,000 public chains, plus five with anomalous nucleotide sharing. What TCRdb holds here is the immuneACCESS table cut down to in-frame rearrangements. Part of the clones is not present; checked against another copy, under half of the missing clones reflect an unresolved V gene, and the others are unexplained. V and J calls and clone size are as listed in that table; D and trimming were resolved from the DNA. The sample contains about 190,000 clones, about 70% of them found a single time. Approximately 2% of the sample goes to the ten largest clones.

The data were obtained in a study of cytomegalovirus exposure and HLA in healthy donors (dated by TCRdb to about 2017). In the study overall: According to an earlier analysis of 450 to 650 of the donors, about 179 million T cells yielded roughly 110 million unique TCR beta sequences and approximately 300 Gb of sequence data. Roughly 290 gigabases of sequencing data and roughly 81 million unique TCR sequences made up an early release that covered 500 to 650 HLA-typed donors. Of the approximately 370 genotyped donors, less than 90% were placed in the genetic ancestry cluster associated with self-reported Caucasian donors. The aim of the study was to test whether cataloging public T cell receptors could identify signatures of past pathogen exposure. The study used immunosequencing to profile the T cell repertoires of around 600 subjects and linked those repertoires to cytomegalovirus serostatus. Besides the first cohort of roughly 660 subjects, a separate validation cohort made up of 120 different subjects was used. The study combined high-throughput TCR immunosequencing, statistical association of individual TCRs with disease status, and machine learning to predict cytomegalovirus infection status. A later analysis re-analyzed previously published TCR beta repertoires from several hundred donors and added high-resolution HLA genotyping to study TCR occurrence patterns. In the later analysis, no new phenotypic data were used to find candidate immune exposures; instead, reliance was placed on TCR beta sequences and their occurrence across donors. In an earlier analysis of about 590 of the donors, high-throughput TCR beta sequencing was used to judge whether each TCR beta V gene segment behaved as functional or pseudogenic. Donor age, sex, ethnicity and CMV serostatus were compiled together with the repertoire data. Genome-wide SNP genotypes for about 65% of the roughly 670 donors were used in a later genetic analysis, which treated that subset as a discovery cohort. Every repertoire in the discovery cohort had been generated on one and the same sequencing platform. Class I and class II HLA loci were covered by the typing at four-digit resolution. Typing coverage varied by locus: roughly 629-630 donors for A, B, C, DRB1 and DQB1; approximately 520 for DQA1; about 590 for DPA1; around 490 for DPB1. Roughly 5 DR-DQ haplotypes were handled as single units for association and clustering because linkage in the cohort was strong. On average, 235,054 unique TCR beta nucleotide sequences were sequenced per donor among about 400 genotyped donors of the cohort, with 15% to 20% of those sequences being non-productive.

Results the study describes overall, beyond this receptor: A later analysis reported that several top co-occurrence clusters appeared linked to parvovirus B19, influenza, CMV and Epstein-Barr virus. Because HLA typing was missing for some donors at each locus, association tests included only the typed subset. A later genetic analysis reported fewer N-insertions in productive TCRs among donors in an Asian-associated ancestry cluster than the approximately 700-donor mean. A later analysis found that TCR association rates varied across HLA loci, with DRB1 alleles showing the most associated TCRs and HLA-C alleles the fewest. A further reported finding was that TCR beta sequences accurately predicted the HLA-A and HLA-B alleles for most subjects in the first cohort. The cohort was sequenced for TCR beta chains only, and without alpha or paired-chain data the features that could be detected were limited. When HLA alleles, especially DR and DQ, strongly co-occurred, attributing TCR associations to individual alleles was difficult. In a later analysis, about 17,000 TCR beta sequences were associated with specific HLA alleles at a false discovery rate of 0.05. In a later analysis, HLA-associated TCR beta chains showed more clonal expansion and lower generation probabilities than non-associated chains that were equally common. The authors suggested that the approach could potentially be generalized to other disease states and immunological phenotypes. Most CMV-associated TCR beta chains appeared to be HLA-restricted in a later analysis, and the HLA associations seemed to be driven largely by CMV exposure. In an earlier analysis of 587 of the donors, most TCR beta V segments appeared in productive rearrangements about 87% or about 30% of the time, broadly matching IMGT annotations. The classifier was reported to diagnose cytomegalovirus status with high specificity and sensitivity in both the original cohort and the validation cohort. A cluster of highly shared sequence variants was judged likely to be a technical artifact of the sequencing pipeline. A few of the identified cytomegalovirus-associated TCR beta chains were confirmed in vitro to be specific for cytomegalovirus antigens. Some IMGT-functional V segments, including TRBV6-2 and TRBV6-3, could not be told apart with the 87-base-pair reads, so those segments were excluded. In a later genetic analysis, a missense DCLRE1C variant was associated with V-gene and J-gene trimming of TCR beta chains, and the association was replicated in an independent cohort. Most TCR sequences were observed very rarely across donors, whereas some public TCRs were present in many individuals. In the study, around 150 TCR beta chains were listed as associated with cytomegalovirus. Because counts were too low, about 18 rarely observed V segments, including chromosome 9 orphons, were left out of the earlier analysis of approximately 500 of the donors. Linkage disequilibrium might explain the correlated functional status among segregating V segments, but an unknown experimental factor could not be ruled out. The only immune exposure information available for the cohort was CMV serostatus. The presence/absence analyses assumed that sequencing depth was roughly uniform across donors, and that assumption may not be true.

Reading from cysteine to phenylalanine, the CDR3 counts 15 amino acids. This entry keeps only the CDR3 DNA: 45 bases, framed from base 1. From a lookup of the germline V gene, CDR1 and CDR2 are SGHTA and FQGNSA. Ends trimmed: V by 7 bases, J by 4 bases; bases unmatched to a gene: 10. In total, more than 500 healthy bone marrow donors made up the cohort. At the time of sampling, every cohort member was nominally healthy, though immune exposures that went unrecorded were likely present. The donor tested CMV seronegative, placing the donor among the approximately 400 seronegative members of the cohort. A peripheral blood sample was provided by each donor, and peripheral blood mononuclear cells were used for TCR beta sequencing. The Qiagen DNeasy Blood Extraction Kit was used to extract genomic DNA from the blood cell samples.

The receptor chain draws on TRBV7-2 and TRBJ2-1; TRBD2 lines up with 7 middle nucleotides. Sequencing input: PBMCs. This TCR came from a woman aged 25 to 39 in good health and CMV-seronegative. The CDR3: CASTPASGGYNEQFF. The DNA reads as follows: TGTGCCAGCACCCCGGCTAGCGGAGGGTACAATGAGCAGTTCTTC.